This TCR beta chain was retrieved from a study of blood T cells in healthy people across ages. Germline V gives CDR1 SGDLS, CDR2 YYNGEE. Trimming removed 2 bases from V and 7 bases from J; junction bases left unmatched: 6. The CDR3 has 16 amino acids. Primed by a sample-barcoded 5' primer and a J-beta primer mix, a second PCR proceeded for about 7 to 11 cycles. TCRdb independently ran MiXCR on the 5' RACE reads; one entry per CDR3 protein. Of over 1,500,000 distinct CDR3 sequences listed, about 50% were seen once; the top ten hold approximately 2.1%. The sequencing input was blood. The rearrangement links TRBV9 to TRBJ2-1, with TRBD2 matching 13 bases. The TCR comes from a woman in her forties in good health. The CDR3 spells CASSVTSGGARNEQFF. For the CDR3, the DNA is TGTGCCAGCAGCGTTACTAGCGGGGGGGCCCGGAATGAGCAGTTCTTC. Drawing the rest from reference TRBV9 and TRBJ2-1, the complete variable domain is DSGVTQTPKHLITATGQRVTLRCSPRSGDLSVYWYQQSLDQGLQFLIQYYNGEERAKGNILERFSAQQFPDLHSELNLSSLELGDSALYFCASSVTSGGARNEQFFGPGTRLTVL.